Given below is one T cell receptor (beta chain) in context. The length of the CDR3 is 12 residues. Trimming removed 0 bases at V and 9 bases at J, with 5 bases between. Looked up from germline, CDR1 is LGHNA and CDR2 is YSLEER. Assay: immunoSEQ multiplex PCR; the TCRdb copy retains only in-frame clones and omits some. The data show 95,000 to 150,000 clones, around 85% seen once. This sample was taken from a study of T cell responses to AZD1222 COVID-19 vaccine. Study-wide context: Second doses were pooled across both intervals (about 4 or about 12 weeks).

This sequence originates from an adult in good health. The V and J genes are TRBV4-3 and TRBJ2-2; no reliable D call. Sequenced here: peripheral blood, sampled on day 0 of AZD1222 vaccination. The CDR3: CASSQDRRELFF. In DNA, the CDR3 is TGCGCCAGCAGCCAAGATCGGAGGGAGCTGTTTTTT.